This T cell receptor (beta chain) appears in the sequencing data of a study of vaccination and CD4 T cells after COVID-19. Treatment in this sample: roughly ten-day PBMC culture with coronavirus spike peptide pools or control peptides (ViraFEST assay). With the Oncomine TCR Beta short-read assay, DNA from cultured CD4+ T cells was sequenced. TCRdb re-called the PCR reads through MiXCR, storing one row per CDR3 protein. Of about 5,200 distinct CDR3 sequences listed, around 30% were seen once; the top ten hold about 21%. In its sample, this clonotype was seen a few times. Antigen unknown. V gave up 8 bases and J gave up 4 bases, with 14 bases separating them. CDR3 length equals 13 residues. Germline values: CDR1 MNHEY, CDR2 SVGEGT.

Sequencing was performed on CD4+ T cells from blood, cultured in vitro, taken after SARS-CoV-2 vaccination. The TCR sequence derives from a human donor who had recovered from COVID-19. The rearrangement joins TRBV6-2 or TRBV6-3 to TRBJ2-5; D is unclear. CDR3 amino acids: CASGPRARETQYF. CDR3 DNA sequence: TGTGCCAGCGGACCTAGGGCTAGAGAGACCCAGTACTTC.